Below, one TCR beta chain is given with its context. Its antigen is not known. The TRB cDNA libraries were prepared by 5' RACE with UMI labels. TCRdb reanalyzed the 5' RACE reads, giving one entry per CDR3 protein sequence and no DNA. The ten most abundant clones cover roughly 0.38% of a sample with fewer than 140,000 distinct CDR3 sequences. The entry originates in a study of CXCR3-negative and CXCR3-positive naive CD8 T cells. For the study at large: The dataset comprises roughly 140 million TRB reads in total, with about 1.5 +/- 0.3 million reads per library.

Study-level points and caveats: Researchers report that CXCR3-positive naive cells carry more hydrophobic TRB CDR3s than CXCR3-negative naive cells.

The CDR3 loop spans 15 amino acids. The receptor was isolated from a human donor in good health. Some clones in this sample may be carry-over from other donors' samples. Sequencing input: naive CXCR3+ CD8+ T cells from blood. Regarding subset: CD45RO-CCR7+CD27+CD95- naive CD8+ T cells expressing CXCR3 (TNR3+). V usage is TRBV12-3 or TRBV12-4 and J usage is TRBJ1-4; lacking DNA, the TRBD1 call made by TCRdb goes unchecked. CDR3: CASSQPGTGDEKLFF.